This passage covers 11 T cell receptor beta chains from one sample sequenced in a study of shared clonotypes between healthy human individuals. Positive CCR7 selection of CD45RO-negative cells yielded the naive CD8 cells, and terminally differentiated effector memory CD45RA+ cells were excluded. Sequencing used immunoSEQ multiplex PCR; TCRdb keeps in-frame clones, though not all of them. The sample carries about 1,800,000 clones, around 96% recorded once. Specimen: naive CD8+ T cells sorted from blood. The receptor source for this set is a man aged 18 to 30 in good health.

This chain links TRBV27 with TRBJ1-2; D unclear. Germline V CDR1 and CDR2: MNHEY, SMNVEV (reference sequence). The CDR3 is made up of 14 amino acids. V lost 5 bases and J 10 bases, leaving 20 bases between the germline ends. The CDR3 loop reads CASSAGSGAVPYTF. In nucleotides, the CDR3 is TGTGCCAGCAGTGCGGGTAGTGGAGCTGTCCCCTACACCTTC.

As for this clone: Within the sample, other DNA sequences also encode this same CDR3. The chain carries TRBV19 and TRBJ1-1; 8 nucleotides agree with TRBD1. Unmatched junction bases numbered 6, after V lost 5 bases and J lost 4 bases. The CDR3 loop spans 14 amino acids. Germline V gene sequence: CDR1 LNHDA, CDR2 SQIVND (reference sequence). This CDR3 is CASSPGQGGTEAFF. CDR3 coding DNA: TGTGCCAGTAGTCCCGGACAGGGAGGCACTGAAGCTTTCTTT.

The chain employs TRBV5-1 and TRBJ2-7; D possibly corresponds to TRBD1 (5 bases). Germline CDR1 is SGHRS and CDR2 is YFSETQ. V shed 8 bases and J shed 1 base, with 13 bases lying between them. The CDR3 consists of 13 residues. As DNA, the CDR3 is TGCGCCAGTCGACGGGCAGGGTCCTACGAGCAGTACTTC. Translating it yields CASRRAGSYEQYF.

The rearrangement joins TRBV5-1 to TRBJ2-7; 9 bases line up with TRBD2. The CDR3 loop spans 18 amino acids. With V trimmed by 0 bases and J by 2 bases, 12 bases remained unmatched. In germline, CDR1 is SGHRS, CDR2 YFSETQ. CDR3 sequence (DNA): TGCGCCAGCAGCTTGGAGGTTAGCGGGAGTTTCGGGACCTACGAGCAGTACTTC. Encoded protein: CASSLEVSGSFGTYEQYF.

The genes are TRBV19 and TRBJ2-7; 8 nucleotides align to TRBD1. The CDR3 spans 15 residues. Looked up from germline, CDR1 is LNHDA and CDR2 is SQIVND (reference sequence). The junction had 11 bases not matched to a gene; V was cut back by 5 bases and J by 5 bases. The CDR3 DNA reads as TGTGCCAGTAGTGTTGGACAGGGATTTTTCCACGAGCAGTACTTC. Translating gives CASSVGQGFFHEQYF.

The chain uses TRBV4-1 and TRBJ2-7; 8 bases agree with TRBD2. Germline V CDR1 and CDR2: MGHRA, YSYEKL. This CDR3 has 18 amino acids. Trimming removed 0 bases from V and 2 bases from J; junction bases left unmatched: 12. The CDR3 DNA is TGCGCCAGCAGCCAAGATAAGGCGGGGGGCTATTCTCCCTACGAGCAGTACTTC. It yields the protein CASSQDKAGGYSPYEQYF.

The chain employs TRBV4-3 and TRBJ2-1; 9 bases agree with TRBD2. The J segment lost 5 bases and the V segment lost 1 base, leaving 6 bases of the junction unmatched. The germline gives CDR1 LGHNA, CDR2 YSLEER. The CDR3 runs 16 residues. The CDR3 loop is CASSQAIGTSHNEQFF. In DNA form, the CDR3 reads TGCGCCAGCAGCCAAGCTATCGGGACTAGCCACAATGAGCAGTTCTTC.

This chain connects TRBV2 to TRBJ2-5, with a weak D call TRBD2 (6 bases). The CDR3 spans 13 residues. The germline V and J ends were trimmed by 11 bases and 2 bases, with 15 bases remaining between them. CDR1 and CDR2 from the germline V gene are SNHLY and FYNNEI. The CDR3: CAAGTGVQETQYF. CDR3 sequence (DNA): TGTGCCGCGGGAACGGGGGTACAAGAGACCCAGTACTTC. The full variable domain, completed using reference TRBV2 and TRBJ2-5, is EPEVTQTPSHQVTQMGQEVILRCVPISNHLYFYWYRQILGQKVEFLVSFYNNEISEKSEIFDDQFSVERPDGSNFTLKIRSTKLEDSAMYFCAAGTGVQETQYFGPGTRLLVL.

V is TRBV7-9 and J is TRBJ2-1, with a possible D match to TRBD1 (6 bases). The germline CDR1 and CDR2 sequences are SEHNR and FQNEAQ (reference sequence). Trimming shortened V by 8 bases and J by 7 bases, and 18 bases separated the two germline ends. The CDR3 is made up of 14 amino acids. As DNA, the CDR3 is TGTGCCAGCGGCAAAACCCTGGGGGCGAATGAGCAGTTCTTC. Translation gives CASGKTLGANEQFF.

The chain employs TRBV6-1 and TRBJ2-3, with D hard to call. The CDR3 is made up of 14 amino acids. The germline gives CDR1 MNHNS, CDR2 SASEGT. Trimming left V 1 base short and J 1 base short, with 6 bases between. This CDR3 is CASSEGPRTDTQYF. DNA of the CDR3: TGTGCCAGCAGTGAAGGACCTCGCACAGATACGCAGTATTTT.

The chain has TRBV5-1 and TRBJ2-4, with 7 bases matching TRBD1. Losses at the gene ends were 2 bases for V and 3 bases for J; bases not matched to a gene: 5. This CDR3 comprises 15 residues. CDR1 and CDR2 from the germline V gene are SGHRS and YFSETQ. CDR3 coding DNA: TGCGCCAGCAGCTTCACGACAGGGTACAAAAACATTCAGTACTTC. Its translation: CASSFTTGYKNIQYF.